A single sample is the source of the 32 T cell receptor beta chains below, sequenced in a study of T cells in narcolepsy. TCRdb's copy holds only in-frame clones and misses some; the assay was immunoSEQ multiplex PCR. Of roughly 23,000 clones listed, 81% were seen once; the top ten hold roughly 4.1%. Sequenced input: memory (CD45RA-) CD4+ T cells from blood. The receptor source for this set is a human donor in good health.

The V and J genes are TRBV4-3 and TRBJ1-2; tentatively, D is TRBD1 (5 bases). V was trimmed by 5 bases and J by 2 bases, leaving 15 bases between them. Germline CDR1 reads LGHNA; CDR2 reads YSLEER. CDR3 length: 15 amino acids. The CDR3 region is CASSIGETQNYGYTF. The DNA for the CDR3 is TGCGCCAGCAGCATAGGGGAGACCCAAAACTATGGCTACACCTTC.

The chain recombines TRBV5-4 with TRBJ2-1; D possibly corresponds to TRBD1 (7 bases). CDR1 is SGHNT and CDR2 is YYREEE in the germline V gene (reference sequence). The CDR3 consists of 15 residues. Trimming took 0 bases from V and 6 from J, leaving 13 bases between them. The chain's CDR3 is CASSLGQGGLNEQFF. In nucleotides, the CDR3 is TGTGCCAGCAGCTTGGGACAGGGAGGTCTCAATGAGCAGTTCTTC. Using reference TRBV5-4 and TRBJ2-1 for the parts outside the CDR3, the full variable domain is ETGVTQSPTHLIKTRGQQVTLRCSSQSGHNTVSWYQQALGQGPQFIFQYYREEENGRGNFPPRFSGLQFPNYSSELNVNALELDDSALYLCASSLGQGGLNEQFFGPGTRLTVL.

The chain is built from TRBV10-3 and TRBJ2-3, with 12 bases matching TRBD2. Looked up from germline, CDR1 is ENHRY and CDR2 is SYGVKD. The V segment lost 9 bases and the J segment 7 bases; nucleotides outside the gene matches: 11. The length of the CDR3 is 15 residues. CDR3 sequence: CAIRATSGGKYTQYF. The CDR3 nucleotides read TGTGCCATACGGGCAACTAGCGGGGGGAAATATACGCAGTATTTT.

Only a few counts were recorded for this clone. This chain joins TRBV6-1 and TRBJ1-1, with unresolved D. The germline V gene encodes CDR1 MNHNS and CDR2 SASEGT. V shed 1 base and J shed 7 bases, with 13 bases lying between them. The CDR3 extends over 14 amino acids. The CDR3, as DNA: TGTGCCAGCAGTGAAGTCCCTAGGTCGGGTGAAGCTTTCTTT. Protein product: CASSEVPRSGEAFF.

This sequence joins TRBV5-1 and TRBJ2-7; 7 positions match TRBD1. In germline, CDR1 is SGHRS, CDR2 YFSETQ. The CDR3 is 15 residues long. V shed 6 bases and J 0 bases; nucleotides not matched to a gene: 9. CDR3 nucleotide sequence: TGCGCCAGCACCTGGGCAGGGGGTAACTCCTACGAGCAGTACTTC. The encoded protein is CASTWAGGNSYEQYF.

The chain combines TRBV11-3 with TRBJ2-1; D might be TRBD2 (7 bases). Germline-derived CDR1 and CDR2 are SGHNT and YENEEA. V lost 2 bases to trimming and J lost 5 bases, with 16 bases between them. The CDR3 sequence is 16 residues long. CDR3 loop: CASSLRPGGLDNEQFF. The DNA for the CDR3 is TGTGCCAGCAGCTTACGCCCGGGGGGCCTTGACAATGAGCAGTTCTTC.

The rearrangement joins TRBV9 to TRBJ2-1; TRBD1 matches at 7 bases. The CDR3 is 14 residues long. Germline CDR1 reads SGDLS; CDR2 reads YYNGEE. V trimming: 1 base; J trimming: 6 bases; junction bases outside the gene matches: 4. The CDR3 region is CASSVKTGSNEQFF. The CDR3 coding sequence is TGTGCCAGCAGCGTAAAGACAGGGTCCAATGAGCAGTTCTTC. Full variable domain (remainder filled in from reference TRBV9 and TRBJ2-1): DSGVTQTPKHLITATGQRVTLRCSPRSGDLSVYWYQQSLDQGLQFLIQYYNGEERAKGNILERFSAQQFPDLHSELNLSSLELGDSALYFCASSVKTGSNEQFFGPGTRLTVL.

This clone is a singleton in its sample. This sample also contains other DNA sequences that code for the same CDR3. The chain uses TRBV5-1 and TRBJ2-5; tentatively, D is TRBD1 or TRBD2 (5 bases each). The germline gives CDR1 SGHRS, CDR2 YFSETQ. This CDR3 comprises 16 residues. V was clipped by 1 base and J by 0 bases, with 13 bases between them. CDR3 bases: TGCGCCAGCAGCTTGAGCCTCAGGGAGTACCAAGAGACCCAGTACTTC. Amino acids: CASSLSLREYQETQYF.

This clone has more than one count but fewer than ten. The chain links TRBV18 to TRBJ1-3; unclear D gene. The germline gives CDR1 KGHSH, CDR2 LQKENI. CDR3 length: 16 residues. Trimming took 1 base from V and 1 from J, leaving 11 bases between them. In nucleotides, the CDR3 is TGTGCCAGCTCACCACAGAATAGTATTTCTGGAAACACCATATATTTT. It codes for CASSPQNSISGNTIYF. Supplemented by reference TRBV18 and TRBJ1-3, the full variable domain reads NAGVMQNPRHLVRRRGQEARLRCSPMKGHSHVYWYRQLPEEGLKFMVYLQKENIIDESGMPKERFSAEFPKEGPSILRIQQVVRGDSAAYFCASSPQNSISGNTIYFGEGSWLTVV.

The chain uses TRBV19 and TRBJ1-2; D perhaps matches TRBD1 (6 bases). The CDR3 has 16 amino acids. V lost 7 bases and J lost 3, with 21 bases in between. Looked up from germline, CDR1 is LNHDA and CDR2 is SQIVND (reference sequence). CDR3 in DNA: TGTGCCAGTACTCGGCTAACAGGGCAACTTTACTATGGCTACACCTTC. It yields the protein CASTRLTGQLYYGYTF.

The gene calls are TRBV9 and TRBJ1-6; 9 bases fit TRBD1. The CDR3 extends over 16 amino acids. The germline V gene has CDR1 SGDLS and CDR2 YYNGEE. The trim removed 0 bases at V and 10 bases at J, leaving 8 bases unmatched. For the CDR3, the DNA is TGTGCCAGCAGCGTAGAGGGACAGGGTTTTTACTCACCCCTCCACTTT. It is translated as CASSVEGQGFYSPLHF.

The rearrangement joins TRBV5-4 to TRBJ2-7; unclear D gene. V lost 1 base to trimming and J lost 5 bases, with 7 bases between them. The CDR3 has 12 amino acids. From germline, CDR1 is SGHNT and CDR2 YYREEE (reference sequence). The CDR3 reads CASSLMLHEQYF. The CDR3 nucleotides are TGTGCCAGCAGCTTGATGCTACACGAGCAGTACTTC.

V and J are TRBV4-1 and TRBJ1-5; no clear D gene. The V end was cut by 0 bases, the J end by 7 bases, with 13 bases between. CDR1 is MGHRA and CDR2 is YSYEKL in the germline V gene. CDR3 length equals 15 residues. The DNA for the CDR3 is TGCGCCAGCAGCCAAGATAACGGGTTCCTCCAGCCCCAGCATTTT. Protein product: CASSQDNGFLQPQHF.

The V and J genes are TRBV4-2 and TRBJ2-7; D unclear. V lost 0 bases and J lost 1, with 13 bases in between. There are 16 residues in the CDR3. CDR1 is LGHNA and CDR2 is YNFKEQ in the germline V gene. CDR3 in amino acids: CASSQDHNSGSYEQYF. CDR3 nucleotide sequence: TGTGCCAGCAGCCAAGATCACAACAGTGGATCCTACGAGCAGTACTTC.

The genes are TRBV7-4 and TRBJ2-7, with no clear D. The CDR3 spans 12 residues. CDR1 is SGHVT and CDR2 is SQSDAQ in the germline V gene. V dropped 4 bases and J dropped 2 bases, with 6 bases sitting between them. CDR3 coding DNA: TGTGCCAGCAGCTCCACTACCTACGAGCAGTACTTC. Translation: CASSSTTYEQYF.

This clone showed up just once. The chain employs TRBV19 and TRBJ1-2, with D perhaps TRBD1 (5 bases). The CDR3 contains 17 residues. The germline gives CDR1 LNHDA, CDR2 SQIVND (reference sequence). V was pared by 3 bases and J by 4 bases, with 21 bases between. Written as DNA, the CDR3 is TGTGCCAGTAGTATTGAGTGGGGGAGACGTCTGGGCTATGGCTACACCTTC. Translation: CASSIEWGRRLGYGYTF.

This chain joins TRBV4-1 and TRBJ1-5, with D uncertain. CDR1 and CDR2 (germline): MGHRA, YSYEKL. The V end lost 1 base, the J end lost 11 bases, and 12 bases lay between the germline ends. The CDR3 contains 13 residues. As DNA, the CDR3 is TGCGCCAGCAGCCAAGGGGGATCGGTGGCCCAGCATTTT. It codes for CASSQGGSVAQHF.

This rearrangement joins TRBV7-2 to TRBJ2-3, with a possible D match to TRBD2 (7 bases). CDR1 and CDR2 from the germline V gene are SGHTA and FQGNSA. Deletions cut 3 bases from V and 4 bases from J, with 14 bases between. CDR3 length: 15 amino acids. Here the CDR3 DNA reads TGTGCCAGCAGCTTCAGGCAGGGGAGGGCAGATACGCAGTATTTT. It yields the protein CASSFRQGRADTQYF.

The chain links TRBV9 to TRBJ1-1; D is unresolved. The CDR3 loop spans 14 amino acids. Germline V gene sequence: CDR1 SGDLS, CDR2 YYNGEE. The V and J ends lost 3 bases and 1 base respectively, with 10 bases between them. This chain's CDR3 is CASSGRVTNTEAFF. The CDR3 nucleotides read TGTGCCAGCAGCGGGAGGGTGACGAACACTGAAGCTTTCTTT. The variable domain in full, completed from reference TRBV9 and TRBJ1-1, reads DSGVTQTPKHLITATGQRVTLRCSPRSGDLSVYWYQQSLDQGLQFLIQYYNGEERAKGNILERFSAQQFPDLHSELNLSSLELGDSALYFCASSGRVTNTEAFFGQGTRLTVV.

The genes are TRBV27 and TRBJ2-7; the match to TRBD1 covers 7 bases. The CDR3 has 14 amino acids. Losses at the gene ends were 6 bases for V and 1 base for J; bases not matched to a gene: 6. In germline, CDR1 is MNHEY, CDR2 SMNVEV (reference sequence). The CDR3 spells CASRLGQSSYEQYF. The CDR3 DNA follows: TGTGCCAGCAGGTTGGGACAGTCTTCCTACGAGCAGTACTTC.

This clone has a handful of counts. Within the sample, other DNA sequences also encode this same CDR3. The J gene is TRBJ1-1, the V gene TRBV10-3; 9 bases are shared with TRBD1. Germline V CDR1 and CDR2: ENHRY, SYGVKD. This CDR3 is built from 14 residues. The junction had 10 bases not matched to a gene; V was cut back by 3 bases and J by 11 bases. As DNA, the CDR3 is TGTGCCATCAGTGAACCGGGACAGGGAGGTGTGGCTTTCTTT. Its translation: CAISEPGQGGVAFF.

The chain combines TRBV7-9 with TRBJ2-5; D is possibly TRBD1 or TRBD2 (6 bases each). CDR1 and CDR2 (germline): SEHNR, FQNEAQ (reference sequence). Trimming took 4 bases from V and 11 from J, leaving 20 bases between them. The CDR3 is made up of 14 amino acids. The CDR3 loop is CASSSRTGAEEQYF. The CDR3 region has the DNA TGTGCCAGCAGCTCCCGAACGGGGGCGGAAGAGCAGTACTTC.

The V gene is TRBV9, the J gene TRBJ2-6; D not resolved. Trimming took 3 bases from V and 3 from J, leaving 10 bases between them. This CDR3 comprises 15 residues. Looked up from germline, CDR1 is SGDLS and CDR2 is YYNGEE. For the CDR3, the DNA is TGTGCCAGCAGCGAAACCGTAAATGGGGCCAACGTCCTGACTTTC. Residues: CASSETVNGANVLTF.

CDR3 region: CASSRSGGSTDTQYF. In nucleotides, the CDR3 is TGTGCCAGCTCTCGATCGGGGGGGAGCACAGATACGCAGTATTTT. J is TRBJ2-3 and V is TRBV7-9; 8 nucleotides line up with TRBD2. The CDR3 has 15 residues. Germline assignment: CDR1 SEHNR and CDR2 FQNEAQ (reference sequence). With 8 bases clipped from V and 0 bases from J, the junction kept 7 bases outside the gene matches.

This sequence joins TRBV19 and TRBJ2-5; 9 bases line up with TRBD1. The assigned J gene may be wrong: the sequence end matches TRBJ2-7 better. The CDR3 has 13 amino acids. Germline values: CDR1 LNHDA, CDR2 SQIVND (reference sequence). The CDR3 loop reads CASGTGLSYEQYF. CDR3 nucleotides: TGTGCCAGCGGGACAGGGCTCTCGTACGAGCAGTACTTC.

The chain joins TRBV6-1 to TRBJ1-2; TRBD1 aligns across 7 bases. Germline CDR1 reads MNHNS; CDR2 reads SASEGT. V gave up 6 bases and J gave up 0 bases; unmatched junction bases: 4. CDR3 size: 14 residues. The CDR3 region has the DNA TGTGCCAGCAGCCTGACAGGGACTAACTATGGCTACACCTTC. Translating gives CASSLTGTNYGYTF.

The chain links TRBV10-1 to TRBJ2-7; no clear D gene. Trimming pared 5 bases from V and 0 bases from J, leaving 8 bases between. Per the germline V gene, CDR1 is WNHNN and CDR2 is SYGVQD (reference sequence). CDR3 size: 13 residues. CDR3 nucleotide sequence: TGCGCCAGCAGTCCGACGGCCTCCTACGAGCAGTACTTC. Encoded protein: CASSPTASYEQYF.

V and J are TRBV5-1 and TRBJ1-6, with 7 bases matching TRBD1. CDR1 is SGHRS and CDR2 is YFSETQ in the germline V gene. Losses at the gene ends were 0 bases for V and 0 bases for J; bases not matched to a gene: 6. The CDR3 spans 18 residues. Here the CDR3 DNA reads TGCGCCAGCAGCTTGGAGTTCAGGGGGGGCTCCTATAATTCACCCCTCCACTTT. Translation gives CASSLEFRGGSYNSPLHF.

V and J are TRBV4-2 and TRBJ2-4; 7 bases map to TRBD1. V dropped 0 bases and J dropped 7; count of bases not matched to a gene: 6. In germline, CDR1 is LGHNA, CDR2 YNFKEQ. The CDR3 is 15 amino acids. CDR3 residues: CASSQERGRGNIQYF. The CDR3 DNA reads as TGTGCCAGCAGCCAAGAACGCGGCAGGGGGAACATTCAGTACTTC.

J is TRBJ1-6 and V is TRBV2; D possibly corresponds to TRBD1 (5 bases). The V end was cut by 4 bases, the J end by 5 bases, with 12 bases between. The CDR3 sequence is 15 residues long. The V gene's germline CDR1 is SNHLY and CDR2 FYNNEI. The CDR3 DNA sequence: TGTGCCAGCAGTGCCGGGGGACGTAATAATTCACCCCTCCACTTT. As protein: CASSAGGRNNSPLHF.

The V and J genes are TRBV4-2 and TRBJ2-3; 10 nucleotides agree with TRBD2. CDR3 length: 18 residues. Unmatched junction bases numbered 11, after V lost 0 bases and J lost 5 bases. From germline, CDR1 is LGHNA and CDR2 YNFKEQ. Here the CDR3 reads CASSQEASGGTWGDTQYF. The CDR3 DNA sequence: TGTGCCAGCAGCCAAGAGGCTAGCGGGGGTACTTGGGGAGATACGCAGTATTTT.

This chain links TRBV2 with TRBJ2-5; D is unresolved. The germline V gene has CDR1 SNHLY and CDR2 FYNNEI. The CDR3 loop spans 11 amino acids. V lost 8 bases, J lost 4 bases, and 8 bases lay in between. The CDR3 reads CASGPTETQYF. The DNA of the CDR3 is TGTGCCAGCGGGCCAACAGAGACCCAGTACTTC.